This T cell receptor beta chain is drawn from a study of post-analysis software for immune sequencing data. Prepared TCR beta cDNA libraries contained unique molecular identifiers. T cells numbering roughly 1 to 11 million yielded cDNA molecules that totaled roughly 500,000. TCRdb recomputed calls from the PCR reads with MiXCR, one row per CDR3 protein. The sample lists 820,000 or so distinct CDR3 sequences, roughly 50% occurring once. CDR3 length equals 19 residues. Trimming took 5 bases from V and 4 from J, leaving 26 bases between them. Germline loops: CDR1 SGHAT, CDR2 FQNNGV. With regard to this clonotype: The antigen is not known.

Study-level results: Same-batch samples co-clustered strongly by F measure. About five TRBV segments appeared more often in patients than in controls, and TRBV5-6, TRBV5-1 and TRBV20-1 were among these. When compared against controls, multiple sclerosis patients showed significantly lower normalized Chao1 diversity.

The material sequenced was blood. J is TRBJ1-4 and V is TRBV11-2; TRBD1 is a possible D gene (5 bases). This clonotype was obtained from a girl between 5 and 17 years old with multiple sclerosis. The CDR3 loop reads CASSLQTLFGASGNEKLFF. The CDR3 DNA follows: TGTGCCAGCAGCCTACAAACACTATTCGGGGCCTCGGGTAATGAAAAACTGTTTTTT.